This entry is about one TCR beta chain. Its specificity is not known. A much larger clone differs from this one at a single base, so this may be a read error. Arm-PCR of CDR3 regions and iRepertoire HTBI primers were used to build TCR beta libraries. MiXCR, run by TCRdb on the multiplex PCR reads, gives a single entry per CDR3 protein. The sample yields 400,000 to 500,000 distinct CDR3 sequences, approximately 21% seen once. This record comes from a study of regulatory T cells in long-lasting Graves disease. Across the study: The study counted Graves' disease as persistent given over 5 years of antithyroid drugs and positive TSH receptor antibodies.

General observations from the study: Those with persistent Graves' had less TCR diversity than newly diagnosed patients. TRBV28, TRBJ1-2 and TRBJ2-5 were favored in persistent disease.

Germline loops: CDR1 SGHAT, CDR2 FQDESV (reference sequence). The CDR3 runs 16 residues. Documented time point: persistent/refractory GD, antithyroid drugs over 5 years with positive TRAb. PBMC-extracted RNA yielded the TCR library. A volume of roughly 8.4 milliliters of peripheral blood was collected in EDTA tubes. V usage is TRBV11-1 and J usage is TRBJ2-7; D might be TRBD2 (6 bases). Specimen: peripheral blood mononuclear cells (PBMCs), collected when the disease was refractory, from a patient treated with antithyroid drugs. This clonotype was obtained from a female donor with Graves disease. CDR3 DNA: TGTGCCAGCAGCTTAGTCACAGGAGGGACTCCCTACGAGCAGCACTTC. It is translated as CASSLVTGGTPYEQHF. The whole variable domain, remainder taken from reference TRBV11-1 and TRBJ2-7, is EAEVAQSPRYKITEKSQAVAFWCDPISGHATLYWYRQILGQGPELLVQFQDESVVDDSQLPKDRFSAERLKGVDSTLKIQPAELGDSAMYLCASSLVTGGTPYEQHFGPGTRLTVT.